This T cell receptor beta chain was recorded in a study of T cells in Graves' hyperthyroidism and ophthalmopathy. Amplification of TCR beta CDR3 regions was performed using RNA transcripts as template. RT-PCR in the first round (using the HTBI primer set) targeted the TCR CDR3. MiXCR, run by TCRdb on the multiplex PCR reads, gives a single entry per CDR3 protein. The table includes over 450,000 distinct CDR3 sequences, under 20% detected once. Ophthalmopathy cases met thresholds of Clinical Activity Score at least 3, NOSPECS grade at least 4 and duration under 3 months. This clonotype was seen ten or more times. What it recognizes is unknown. CDR1 is SGHTA and CDR2 is FQGNSA in the germline V gene. This CDR3 is built from 12 residues. Between the trimmed V and J ends, which lost 5 bases and 0 bases, there was a span of 2 bases. Regarding the study as a whole: In the analysis, a 13 V-J model separated ophthalmopathy from stable hyperthyroidism. The majority of expanded thyroid clonotypes above 0.001 also appeared in blood.

The sequence was collected from a woman aged 18 to 35 with Graves' ophthalmopathy. The rearrangement links TRBV7-2 to TRBJ2-1; D is ambiguous. Sample: blood. The CDR3 spells CASSGSYNEQFF. In DNA form, the CDR3 reads TGTGCCAGCAGCGGCTCCTACAATGAGCAGTTCTTC.